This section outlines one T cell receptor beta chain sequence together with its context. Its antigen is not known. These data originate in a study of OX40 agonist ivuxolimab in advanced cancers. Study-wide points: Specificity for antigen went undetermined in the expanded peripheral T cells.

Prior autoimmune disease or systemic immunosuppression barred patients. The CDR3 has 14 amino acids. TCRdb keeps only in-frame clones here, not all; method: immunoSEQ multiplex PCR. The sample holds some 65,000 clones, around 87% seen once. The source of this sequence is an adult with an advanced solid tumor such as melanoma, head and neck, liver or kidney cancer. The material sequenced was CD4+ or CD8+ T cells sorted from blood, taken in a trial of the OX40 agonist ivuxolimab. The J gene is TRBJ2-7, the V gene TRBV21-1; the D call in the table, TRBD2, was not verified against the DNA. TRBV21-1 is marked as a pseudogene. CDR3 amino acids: CASSPTPCGYEQYF. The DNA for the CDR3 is TGTGCCAGCAGCCCTACCCCCTGCGGGTACGAGCAGTACTTC.